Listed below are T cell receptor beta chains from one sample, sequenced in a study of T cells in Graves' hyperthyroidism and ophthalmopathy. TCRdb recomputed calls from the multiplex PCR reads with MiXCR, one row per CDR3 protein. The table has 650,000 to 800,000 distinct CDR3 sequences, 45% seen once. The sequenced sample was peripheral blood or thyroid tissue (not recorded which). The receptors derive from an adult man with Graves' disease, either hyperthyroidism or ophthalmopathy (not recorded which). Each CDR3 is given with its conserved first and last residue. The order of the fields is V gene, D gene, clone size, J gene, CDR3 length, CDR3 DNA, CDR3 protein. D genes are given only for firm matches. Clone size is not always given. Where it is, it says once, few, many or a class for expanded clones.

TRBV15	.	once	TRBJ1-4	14	TGTGCCACCAGCAGGGCGGGACCTAATGAAAAACTGTTTTTT	CATSRAGPNEKLFF
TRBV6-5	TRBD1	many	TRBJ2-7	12	TGTGCCAGCAGGACAGGGGACTACGAGCAGTACTTC	CASRTGDYEQYF
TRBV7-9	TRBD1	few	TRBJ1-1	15	TGTGCCAGCAGCCGCCACGGGACAGGGCGCACTGAAGCTTTCTTT	CASSRHGTGRTEAFF
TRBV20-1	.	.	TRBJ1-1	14	TGCAGTGCTAACAGGCCAGGGATGAACACTGAAGCTTTCTTT	CSANRPGMNTEAFF
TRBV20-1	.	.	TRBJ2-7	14	TGCAGTGCCTCCGGGACGGGGAGTCCCTACGAGCAGTACTTC	CSASGTGSPYEQYF
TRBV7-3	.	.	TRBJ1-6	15	TGTGCCAGCAGCTTGGAAGGGCAGTATAATTCACCCCTCCACTTT	CASSLEGQYNSPLHF
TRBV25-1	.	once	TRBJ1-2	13	TGTGCCAGCAGTGAAGCGTGGGCTGATGGCTACACCTTC	CASSEAWADGYTF
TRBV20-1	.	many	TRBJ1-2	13	TGCAGTGCTGAAGTGAGGGGTCGGTCTGGCTACACCTTC	CSAEVRGRSGYTF
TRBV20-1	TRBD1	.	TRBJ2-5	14	TGCAGTGCTAGAGATCCAGGGGGCGTGGAGACCCAGTACTTC	CSARDPGGVETQYF
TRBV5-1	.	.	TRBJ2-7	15	TGTGCCAGCAGTGCGCAGACACGGAACCGTCACGAGCAGTACTTC	CASSAQTRNRHEQYF
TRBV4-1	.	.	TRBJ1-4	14	TGCGCCTGGACGACGCCGGGAGTTAATGAAAAACTGTTTTTT	CAWTTPGVNEKLFF
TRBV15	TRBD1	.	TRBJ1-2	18	TGTGCCACCAGCAGAGTCTCCGGCGCTACAGGGGGCTCGTATGGCTACACCTTC	CATSRVSGATGGSYGYTF
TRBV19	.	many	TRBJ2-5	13	TGTGCCAGTGCCACAGGGTCGGGAGAGACCCAGTACTTC	CASATGSGETQYF
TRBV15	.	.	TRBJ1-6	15	TGTGCCACCAGCAGAGATGGCCAGGGTAATTCACCCCTCCACTTT	CATSRDGQGNSPLHF
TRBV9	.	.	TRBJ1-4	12	TGTGCCAGCAGTGAAAGGACAGAAGGGCTGTTTTTT	CASSERTEGLFF
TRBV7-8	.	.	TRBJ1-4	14	TGTGCCAGCAACGTATTCGATGGAGATGAAAAACTGTTTTTT	CASNVFDGDEKLFF
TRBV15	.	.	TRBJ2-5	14	TGTGCCACCAGCAGGACAGCGGACCAAGAGACCCAGTACTTC	CATSRTADQETQYF
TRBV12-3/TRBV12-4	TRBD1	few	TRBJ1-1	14	TGTGCCAGCAGAGAAAGACAGGGTGGAACTGAAGCTTTCTTT	CASRERQGGTEAFF
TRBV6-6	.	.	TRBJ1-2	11	TGTGCCAGCAGCCTCCATATGATCTACACCTTC	CASSLHMIYTF
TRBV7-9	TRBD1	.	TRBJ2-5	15	TGTGCCAGCAGCCGGGGACAGGGAATCCAAGAGACCCAGTACTTC	CASSRGQGIQETQYF
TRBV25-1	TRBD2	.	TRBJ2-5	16	TGTGCCAGCGTGGTCCCTAGCGGGGGGGCCACAGAGACCCAGTACTTC	CASVVPSGGATETQYF